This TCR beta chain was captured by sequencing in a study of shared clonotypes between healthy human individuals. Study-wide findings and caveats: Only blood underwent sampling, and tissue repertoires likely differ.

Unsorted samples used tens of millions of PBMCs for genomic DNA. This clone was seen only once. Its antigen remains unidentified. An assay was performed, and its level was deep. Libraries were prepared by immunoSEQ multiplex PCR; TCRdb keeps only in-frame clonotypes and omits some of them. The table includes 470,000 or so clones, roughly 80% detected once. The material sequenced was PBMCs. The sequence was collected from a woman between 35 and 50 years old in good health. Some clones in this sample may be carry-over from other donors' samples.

The DNA of the CDR3 is TGTGCCAGCAGTTCGTTTGGAAACACCATATATTTT. It specifies CASSSFGNTIYF. The chain combines TRBV28 with TRBJ1-3; D not resolved. There are 12 residues in the CDR3. V was clipped by 4 bases and J by 3 bases, with 4 bases between them. Germline V gene sequence: CDR1 MDHEN, CDR2 SYDVKM.